These T cell receptor beta chains were read from a single sample in a study of blood T cells in healthy people across ages. TCRdb passed the 5' RACE reads through MiXCR, listing each CDR3 protein once. Of about 1,600,000 distinct CDR3 sequences listed, 42% were seen once; the top ten hold 7.9%. Sequences were obtained from blood. These receptors all come from a woman aged 18-35 years in good health. Each CDR3 is given with its conserved first and last residue. A D gene is named only where the DNA matches it firmly. Not all rows give a size; the values are once, few, many and, for expanded clones, a class.

j_call d_call clone_size v_call cdr3_aa cdr3_nt
TRBJ2-5 . . TRBV3-1 CASSQDPEGRTQYF TGTGCCAGCAGCCAAGATCCCGAGGGCCGGACCCAGTACTTC
TRBJ2-1 . . TRBV12-3/TRBV12-4 CASSVGASVDNEQFF TGTGCCAGCAGCGTGGGGGCAAGCGTAGACAATGAGCAGTTCTTC
TRBJ1-5 . . TRBV15 CATSSATGPQHF TGTGCCACCAGCAGTGCGACAGGGCCCCAGCATTTT
TRBJ2-7 TRBD1 once TRBV7-9 CASSDREDNEQYF TGTGCCAGCAGTGACAGGGAAGACAATGAGCAGTACTTC
TRBJ1-1 . . TRBV4-1 CASSQERTVNTEAFF TGCGCCAGCAGCCAAGAAAGGACGGTGAACACTGAAGCTTTCTTT
TRBJ1-1 TRBD1 . TRBV2 CASRGQLGNTEAFF TGTGCCAGCAGGGGACAGCTGGGGAACACTGAAGCTTTCTTT
TRBJ1-1 . once TRBV29-1 CSVRRQGSEAFF TGCAGCGTGAGGCGTCAGGGATCTGAAGCTTTCTTT
TRBJ1-5 TRBD1 . TRBV4-2 CASSRGQGGLSNQPQHF TGTGCCAGCAGCCGAGGACAGGGGGGCCTTAGCAATCAGCCCCAGCATTTT
TRBJ2-7 TRBD2 . TRBV7-2 CASSPSSGRAREQYF TGTGCCAGCAGCCCTAGTAGCGGGAGGGCCCGCGAGCAGTACTTC
TRBJ2-7 TRBD2 . TRBV2 CASSEAAGRDPYEQYF TGTGCCAGCAGTGAAGCGGCAGGGAGGGACCCCTACGAGCAGTACTTC
TRBJ1-1 . . TRBV15 CATSGDSYTEAFF TGTGCCACCAGCGGAGACAGTTACACTGAAGCTTTCTTT
TRBJ1-1 . few TRBV12-3/TRBV12-4 CASTIGSSPTEAFF TGTGCCAGTACTATAGGGTCTAGTCCCACTGAAGCTTTCTTT
TRBJ2-3 TRBD2 . TRBV15 CATSMAVASGRALRDTQYF TGTGCCACCAGCATGGCCGTGGCTAGCGGGAGGGCCCTCAGAGATACGCAGTATTTT
TRBJ2-6 . . TRBV5-1 CASSLPSSSGANVLTF TGCGCCAGCAGCTTGCCGAGTAGCTCTGGGGCCAACGTCCTGACTTTC
TRBJ2-5 TRBD1 . TRBV4-1 CASSQDLGTGLQETQYF TGCGCCAGCAGCCAAGATCTAGGGACAGGGCTCCAAGAGACCCAGTACTTC
TRBJ2-7 . . TRBV29-1 CSVEEGAETYEQYF TGCAGCGTTGAAGAGGGGGCTGAAACCTACGAGCAGTACTTC
TRBJ1-6 . . TRBV20-1 CSANRAVKWGSPLHF TGCAGTGCTAACCGGGCCGTCAAATGGGGTTCACCCCTCCACTTT
TRBJ1-2 . . TRBV5-5 CASSLTDMGYTF TGTGCCAGCAGCTTGACCGACATGGGCTACACCTTC
TRBJ2-5 . . TRBV11-2 CASSLGFGGETRYF TGTGCCAGCAGCTTAGGTTTTGGGGGAGAGACCCGGTACTTC
TRBJ2-1 . . TRBV20-1 CSARDSEVDSYNEQFF TGCAGTGCTAGAGATTCCGAGGTCGACTCCTACAATGAGCAGTTCTTC
TRBJ2-3 . . TRBV29-1 CSVGKVWAPRGDTQYF TGCAGCGTTGGGAAGGTGTGGGCCCCCCGAGGAGATACGCAGTATTTT
TRBJ1-1 TRBD1 . TRBV12-3/TRBV12-4 CASSPHGTGNTEAFF TGTGCCAGCAGTCCACACGGGACAGGGAACACTGAAGCTTTCTTT
TRBJ1-5 . . TRBV28 CASSPDLNNQPQHF TGTGCCAGCAGTCCGGACCTTAACAATCAGCCCCAGCATTTT
TRBJ2-7 TRBD2 . TRBV2 CACHLAVSYEQYF TGTGCCTGCCACCTAGCGGTCTCCTACGAGCAGTACTTC
TRBJ2-2 TRBD2 few TRBV20-1 CSASTSGGTGELFF TGCAGTGCTTCGACTAGCGGGGGGACCGGGGAGCTGTTTTTT
TRBJ1-5 TRBD1 . TRBV27 CASSLPLGQEIQPQHF TGTGCCAGCAGTTTACCCCTCGGACAGGAAATCCAGCCCCAGCATTTT
TRBJ2-5 . few TRBV6-2/TRBV6-3 CASSYLVRTVQGETQYF TGTGCCAGCAGTTACTTGGTCAGGACAGTTCAGGGGGAGACCCAGTACTTC
TRBJ2-1 TRBD2 . TRBV27 CASNGLAGQNNEQFF TGTGCCAGCAACGGACTAGCGGGACAGAACAATGAGCAGTTCTTC
TRBJ2-7 TRBD2 . TRBV3-1 CASSQERLAGLTYEQYF TGTGCCAGCAGCCAAGAGAGGCTAGCGGGATTAACCTACGAGCAGTACTTC
TRBJ2-3 . few TRBV6-6 CATRDADTQYF TGTGCCACCAGGGACGCAGATACGCAGTATTTT